A selection of T cell receptor beta chains follows, all from one sample in a study of T-cell memory formation after mild COVID-19. MiXCR, run by TCRdb on the 5' RACE reads, gives a single entry per CDR3 protein. The sample records 70,000 to 100,000 distinct CDR3 sequences, about 13% being singletons. Material: PBMCs or a T cell subset sorted from them (not recorded which). These receptors all come from an adult woman who had mild COVID-19 (a few samples of this study predate the infection). Cell type and time point are not known. The CDR3 runs from the conserved cysteine through the conserved F or W. D genes are given only for firm matches. The size entry is marked missing in some rows and otherwise reads once, few, many or a size class.

CASSSVPWGTDTQYF,TGTGCCAGCAGCTCGGTCCCTTGGGGAACAGATACGCAGTATTTT,TRBV3-1,NA,few,TRBJ2-3
CGTGVQETQYF,TGCGGGACAGGGGTCCAAGAGACCCAGTACTTC,TRBV2,TRBD1,few,TRBJ2-5
CASSVGQGSNQPQHF,TGTGCCAGCAGCGTTGGACAGGGTAGCAATCAGCCCCAGCATTTT,TRBV5-6,TRBD1,NA,TRBJ1-5
CASSLSEGSNQPQHF,TGTGCCAGCAGCTTATCAGAGGGTAGCAATCAGCCCCAGCATTTT,TRBV5-6,NA,NA,TRBJ1-5
CASTPRQGSYEQYF,TGTGCCAGCACCCCCCGGCAGGGCTCCTACGAGCAGTACTTC,TRBV6-5,NA,NA,TRBJ2-7
CASSELAGSEAFF,TGTGCCAGCAGTGAGTTGGCAGGCTCTGAAGCTTTCTTT,TRBV6-1,NA,NA,TRBJ1-1
CASRSGQGSYEQYF,TGTGCCAGTAGATCGGGACAGGGATCCTACGAGCAGTACTTC,TRBV19,TRBD1,NA,TRBJ2-7
CASSLSGTYTDTQYF,TGTGCCAGCAGTCTTAGCGGGACCTACACAGATACGCAGTATTTT,TRBV7-9,TRBD2,few,TRBJ2-3
CASSRGGLGNEQFF,TGCGCCAGCAGTCGAGGGGGCTTGGGGAATGAGCAGTTCTTC,TRBV23-1,TRBD1,NA,TRBJ2-1
CASSLGDRVEDF,TGTGCCAGCAGCTTAGGAGACAGGGTTGAAGACTTC,TRBV5-4,TRBD1,few,TRBJ2-7
CASDRLPAGPSGNTIYF,TGTGCCAGCGACCGGTTGCCCGCGGGGCCCTCTGGAAACACCATATATTTT,TRBV12-3/TRBV12-4,NA,NA,TRBJ1-3
CASHEGGHEQYF,TGTGCCAGCCACGAAGGGGGACACGAGCAGTACTTC,TRBV25-1,NA,NA,TRBJ2-7
CASSPVGPHSGTQYF,TGTGCCAGCAGCCCAGTCGGCCCCCATAGTGGGACCCAGTACTTC,TRBV25-1,NA,NA,TRBJ2-5
CSATTYSGSYNEQFF,TGCAGTGCTACAACCTATAGCGGGAGTTACAATGAGCAGTTCTTC,TRBV20-1,TRBD2,few,TRBJ2-1
CASSFWGDTEAFF,TGTGCCAGCAGCTTCTGGGGGGACACTGAAGCTTTCTTT,TRBV7-9,NA,NA,TRBJ1-1
CASSRGLAADTQYF,TGTGCCAGCAGCCGGGGACTAGCGGCAGATACGCAGTATTTT,TRBV7-9,TRBD2,many,TRBJ2-3
CASSVGQGGIGELFF,TGCGCCAGCAGCGTGGGACAGGGAGGGATCGGGGAGCTGTTTTTT,TRBV5-1,TRBD1,NA,TRBJ2-2
CASSRREEDLSSYNEQFF,TGTGCCAGCTCACGTAGGGAAGAGGATCTAAGCTCCTACAATGAGCAGTTCTTC,TRBV13,NA,few,TRBJ2-1
CSASFGGASLETQYF,TGCAGTGCTAGTTTCGGGGGGGCCTCCCTGGAGACCCAGTACTTC,TRBV20-1,TRBD2,many,TRBJ2-5
CASPTLGGYTF,TGTGCCAGCCCAACCTTGGGTGGCTACACCTTC,TRBV7-9,NA,NA,TRBJ1-2
CASSLTASLTDTQYF,TGTGCCAGCAGCTTGACGGCTTCTCTCACAGATACGCAGTATTTT,TRBV5-6,NA,few,TRBJ2-3
CASTLGSNEQFF,TGTGCCAGCACTTTAGGGAGTAATGAGCAGTTCTTC,TRBV11-2,NA,NA,TRBJ2-1
CASSLSIAGTRYALGTDTQYF,TGTGCCAGCAGCTTAAGTATCGCGGGGACTAGATACGCGCTTGGCACAGATACGCAGTATTTT,TRBV7-9,TRBD2,NA,TRBJ2-3
CASSFKTNNQPQHF,TGTGCCAGCAGTTTCAAGACGAATAATCAGCCCCAGCATTTT,TRBV12-3/TRBV12-4,NA,few,TRBJ1-5
CASSPWGGATQETQYF,TGTGCCAGCAGCCCATGGGGAGGGGCTACCCAAGAGACCCAGTACTTC,TRBV7-9,TRBD2,few,TRBJ2-5
CASTYGPNSPLHF,TGTGCCAGCACCTACGGGCCAAATTCACCCCTCCACTTT,TRBV6-2/TRBV6-3,NA,few,TRBJ1-6
CASSLEAVVWGGTGELFF,TGTGCCAGCAGCTTAGAAGCGGTGGTGTGGGGAGGAACCGGGGAGCTGTTTTTT,TRBV7-2,NA,NA,TRBJ2-2
CASSFSGQGPYGYTF,TGTGCCAGCAGCTTTTCGGGACAGGGACCCTATGGCTACACCTTC,TRBV11-2,TRBD1,NA,TRBJ1-2
CASSLGEGLEQFF,TGTGCCAGCAGCTTAGGGGAGGGCCTTGAGCAGTTCTTC,TRBV9,TRBD2,few,TRBJ2-1
CSVQGIGGELFF,TGCAGCGTTCAGGGGATTGGCGGGGAGCTGTTTTTT,TRBV29-1,NA,few,TRBJ2-2
CATSRDLIDANTGELFF,TGTGCCACCAGCAGGGACCTAATCGACGCGAACACCGGGGAGCTGTTTTTT,TRBV15,NA,few,TRBJ2-2
CASSLGAGTDTQYF,TGTGCCAGCAGCTTGGGAGCGGGCACAGATACGCAGTATTTT,TRBV5-6,NA,few,TRBJ2-3
CASSIGVETYEQYF,TGTGCCAGTAGTATAGGGGTGGAGACCTACGAGCAGTACTTC,TRBV19,NA,few,TRBJ2-7
CASSDRVTAYGYTF,TGTGCCAGCAGTGACAGGGTTACGGCCTATGGCTACACCTTC,TRBV2,NA,NA,TRBJ1-2
CASSHGTNTEAFF,TGCGCCAGCAGCCACGGTACGAACACTGAAGCTTTCTTT,TRBV4-1,NA,NA,TRBJ1-1
CASSQIQVADTQYF,TGTGCCAGCAGCCAAATCCAGGTGGCAGATACGCAGTATTTT,TRBV3-1,NA,few,TRBJ2-3
CASRRDLSDTQYF,TGTGCCAGCAGGCGGGACTTATCAGATACGCAGTATTTT,TRBV7-9,NA,NA,TRBJ2-3
CSASRAGSYNEQFF,TGCAGTGCTAGCAGGGCGGGCAGCTACAATGAGCAGTTCTTC,TRBV20-1,NA,NA,TRBJ2-1
CSVAGLGGTGELFF,TGCAGCGTTGCGGGGCTCGGGGGCACCGGGGAGCTGTTTTTT,TRBV29-1,NA,few,TRBJ2-2
CASSFGQGAYYGYTF,TGTGCCAGCAGCTTCGGACAGGGGGCATACTATGGCTACACCTTC,TRBV7-2,TRBD1,NA,TRBJ1-2
CASSPTRGRDGYTF,TGTGCCAGCAGCCCCACAAGGGGCAGGGATGGCTACACCTTC,TRBV7-8,NA,few,TRBJ1-2
CASSLPNRVEQFF,TGTGCCAGCAGTCTTCCCAACCGGGTTGAGCAGTTCTTC,TRBV12-3/TRBV12-4,NA,few,TRBJ2-1
CATSELLTGELFF,TGTGCCACCAGTGAACTCCTCACCGGGGAGCTGTTTTTT,TRBV24-1,NA,few,TRBJ2-2
CSARDQVTSSYEQYF,TGCAGTGCTAGAGATCAGGTCACCAGCTCCTACGAGCAGTACTTC,TRBV20-1,NA,NA,TRBJ2-7
CASSLTAGAVFNQPQHF,TGTGCCAGCAGTTTAACTGCCGGGGCAGTTTTCAATCAGCCCCAGCATTTT,TRBV27,NA,few,TRBJ1-5
CASSSYYEQYF,TGTGCCAGCAGCTCCTACTACGAGCAGTACTTC,TRBV7-8,NA,many,TRBJ2-7